The present T cell receptor (beta chain) was sequenced within a study of shared T cell receptors in the human thymus. J was trimmed by 4 bases and V by 0 bases; bases with no gene match: 2. CDR3 length: 14 amino acids. Germline CDR1 is SGHRS and CDR2 is YFSETQ. Produced via immunoSEQ multiplex PCR; TCRdb's table is partial and in-frame only. The table shows around 340,000 clones, with approximately 95% occurring only once. The sequencing sample was made of thymocytes. The chain has TRBV5-1 and TRBJ2-7; 9 nucleotides match TRBD1. This receptor was obtained from a human donor. The CDR3 DNA reads as TGCGCCAGCAGCTTGGGGGACAGGGTGTACGAGCAGTACTTC. Translating it yields CASSLGDRVYEQYF.